This TCR beta chain is drawn from a study of metastatic and nonmetastatic thyroid tumors. Ten or more counts support this clone. MiXCR reprocessed the PCR reads for TCRdb. This sample has roughly 33,000 clones, with approximately 15% found just once. The ends lost 6 bases at V and 2 bases at J; junction bases unmatched: 8. Germline CDR1 reads SGDLS; CDR2 reads YYNGEE. The CDR3 is 17 residues long. No patient had received any treatment before thyroid surgery. The V gene is TRBV9, the J gene TRBJ2-6; the match to TRBD2 covers 10 bases. The sequenced sample was blood. The sequence came from a female donor with papillary thyroid cancer or a benign thyroid nodule (not recorded which). Some clones in this sample may be carry-over from other donors' samples. The CDR3, as DNA: TGTGCCAGCACCGAGGGGCTAGCGGGAGCTGGGGCCAACGTCCTGACTTTC. It is translated as CASTEGLAGAGANVLTF.